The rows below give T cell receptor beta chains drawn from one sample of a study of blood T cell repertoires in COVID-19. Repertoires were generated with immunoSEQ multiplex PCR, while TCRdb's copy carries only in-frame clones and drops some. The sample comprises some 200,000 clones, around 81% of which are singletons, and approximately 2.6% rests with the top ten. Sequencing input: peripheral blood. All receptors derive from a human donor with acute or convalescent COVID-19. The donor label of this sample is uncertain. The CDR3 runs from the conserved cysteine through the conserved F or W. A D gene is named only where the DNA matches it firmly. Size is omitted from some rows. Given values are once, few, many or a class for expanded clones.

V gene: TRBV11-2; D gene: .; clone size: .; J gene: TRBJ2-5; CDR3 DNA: TGTGCCAGCAGCGTCAGACTTCAAGAGACCCAGTACTTC; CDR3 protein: CASSVRLQETQYF
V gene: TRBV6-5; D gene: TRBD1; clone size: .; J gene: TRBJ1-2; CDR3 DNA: TGTGCCAGCAGCCCGACAGGGATAAGAGGCTACACCTTC; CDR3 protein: CASSPTGIRGYTF
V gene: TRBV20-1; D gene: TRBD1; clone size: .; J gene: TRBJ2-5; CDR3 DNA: TGCAGTGCTAGTGGCCTAACAGGGGGGCGCGAGACCCAGTACTTC; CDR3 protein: CSASGLTGGRETQYF
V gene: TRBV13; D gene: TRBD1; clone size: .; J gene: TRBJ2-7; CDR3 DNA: TGTGCCAGCAGCTCTCCAGGGACAGGGGGTCGGGAGCAGTACTTC; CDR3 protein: CASSSPGTGGREQYF
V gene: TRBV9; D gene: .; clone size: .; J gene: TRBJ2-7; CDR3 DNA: TGTGCCAGCAGCCGGGGAGTTACCTACGAGCAGTACTTC; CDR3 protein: CASSRGVTYEQYF
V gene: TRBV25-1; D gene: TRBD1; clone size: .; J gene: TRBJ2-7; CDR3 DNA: TGTGCCAGCAGTGCAGGGACAGGGGTTCCGGGCGCCGAGCAGTACTTC; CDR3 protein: CASSAGTGVPGAEQYF
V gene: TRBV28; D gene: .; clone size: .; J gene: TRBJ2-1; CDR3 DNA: TGTGCCAGCAGTTTGGGCGGGGATCCTTCCTACAATGAGCAGTTCTTC; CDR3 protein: CASSLGGDPSYNEQFF
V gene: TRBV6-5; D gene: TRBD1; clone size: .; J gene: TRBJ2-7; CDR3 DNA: TGTGCCTCGGGGACAGGGGATTACCCCTACGAGCAGTACTTC; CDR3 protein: CASGTGDYPYEQYF
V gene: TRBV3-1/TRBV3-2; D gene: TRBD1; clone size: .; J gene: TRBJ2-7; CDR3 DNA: TGTGCCAGCAGCCAAGATTGGGGACAGGTGGGCTCCTACGAGCAGTACTTC; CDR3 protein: CASSQDWGQVGSYEQYF
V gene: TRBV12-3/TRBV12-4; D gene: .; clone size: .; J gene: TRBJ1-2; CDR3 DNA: TGTGCCAGCAGTTTCCTAGGCTATGGCTACACCTTC; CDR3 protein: CASSFLGYGYTF
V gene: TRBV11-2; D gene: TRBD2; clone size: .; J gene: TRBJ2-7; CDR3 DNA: TGTGCCAGCAGTCCGACTAGCCTATCCTACGAGCAGTACTTC; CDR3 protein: CASSPTSLSYEQYF
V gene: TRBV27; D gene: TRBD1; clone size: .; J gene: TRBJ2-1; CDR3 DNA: TGTGCCAGCCGGGACAGTGGTTTAACTGAGCAGTTCTTC; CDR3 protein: CASRDSGLTEQFF
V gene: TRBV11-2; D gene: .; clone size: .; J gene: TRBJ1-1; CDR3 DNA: TGTGCCAGCACTCTACGGGTGTTTTCTGAAGCTTTCTTT; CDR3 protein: CASTLRVFSEAFF
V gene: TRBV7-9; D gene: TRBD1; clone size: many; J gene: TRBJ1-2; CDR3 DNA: TGTGCCAGCAGCTTAGGGACAGGGGGCGAGGATGGCTACACCTTC; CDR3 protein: CASSLGTGGEDGYTF
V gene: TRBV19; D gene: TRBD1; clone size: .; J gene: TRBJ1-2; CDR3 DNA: TGTGCCAGTAGTCTCGACAGGGGGCATAATTACTATGGCTACACCTTC; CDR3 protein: CASSLDRGHNYYGYTF
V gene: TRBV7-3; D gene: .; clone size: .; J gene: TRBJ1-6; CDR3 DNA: TGTGCCAGCAGCGCCGGGAACCCGAATAATTCACCCCTCCACTTT; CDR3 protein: CASSAGNPNNSPLHF
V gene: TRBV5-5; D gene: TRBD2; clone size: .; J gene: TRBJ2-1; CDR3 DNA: TGTGCCAGCAGCCTGGTGAGCGGGAACTACAATGAGCAGTTCTTC; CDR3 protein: CASSLVSGNYNEQFF
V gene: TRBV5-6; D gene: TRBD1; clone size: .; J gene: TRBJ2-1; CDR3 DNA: TGTGCCAGCAGCCGGAACTCCCGGGACAGGGGGCCTGGGAATGAGCAGTTCTTC; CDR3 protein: CASSRNSRDRGPGNEQFF
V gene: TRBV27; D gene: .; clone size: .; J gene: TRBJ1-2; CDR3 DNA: TGTGCCAGCAGTGGTTTTTATCAACGGGGGGCCTCGTATGGCTACACCTTC; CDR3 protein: CASSGFYQRGASYGYTF
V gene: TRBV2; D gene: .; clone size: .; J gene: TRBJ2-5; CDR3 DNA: TGTGCCAGCATGGCTAGCCAAGAGACCCAGTACTTC; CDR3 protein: CASMASQETQYF
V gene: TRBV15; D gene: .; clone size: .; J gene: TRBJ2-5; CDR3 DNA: TGTGCCACCAGCAGATTGGATGGGGGGTCGGAGACCCAGTACTTC; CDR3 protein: CATSRLDGGSETQYF
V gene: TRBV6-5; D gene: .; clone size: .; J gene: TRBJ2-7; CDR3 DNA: TGTGCCGGGTCCGGGACATGGGGCGGACAGCAGTACTTC; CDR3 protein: CAGSGTWGGQQYF
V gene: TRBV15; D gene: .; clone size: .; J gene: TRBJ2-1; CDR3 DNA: TGTGCCACCAGCCCCCGCGGGCTAGAGTACAATGAGCAGTTCTTC; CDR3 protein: CATSPRGLEYNEQFF
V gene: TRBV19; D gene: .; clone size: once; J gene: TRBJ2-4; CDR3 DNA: TGTGCCAGTAGCCCCGTTGTTCAGGCCAAAAACATTCAGTACTTC; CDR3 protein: CASSPVVQAKNIQYF
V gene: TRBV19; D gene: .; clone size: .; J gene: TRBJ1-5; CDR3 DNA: TGTGCCAGTAGTATGGGGGCGGACCAGCCCCAGCATTTT; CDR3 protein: CASSMGADQPQHF
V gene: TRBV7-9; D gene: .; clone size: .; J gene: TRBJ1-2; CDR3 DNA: TGTGCCAGCAGCTCTCGGACAGTCTCCTATGGCTACACCTTC; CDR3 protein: CASSSRTVSYGYTF
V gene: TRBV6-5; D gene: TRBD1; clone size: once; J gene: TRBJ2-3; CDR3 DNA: TGTGCCAGCAGTTCGACAGGGGGCACAGATACGCAGTATTTT; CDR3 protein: CASSSTGGTDTQYF
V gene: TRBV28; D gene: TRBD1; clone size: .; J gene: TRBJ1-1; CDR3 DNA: TGTGCCAGCAGTTTATATGGACAGGGCGTCACTGAAGCTTTCTTT; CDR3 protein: CASSLYGQGVTEAFF
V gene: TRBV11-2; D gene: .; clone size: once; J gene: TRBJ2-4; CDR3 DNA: TGTGCCAGCAGCTTATTATTGGGGCTAGCCAAAAACATTCAGTACTTC; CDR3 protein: CASSLLLGLAKNIQYF
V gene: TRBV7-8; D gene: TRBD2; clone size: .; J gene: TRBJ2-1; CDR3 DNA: TGTGCCAGCGGGGGGGGGAACAAAGATGAGCAGTTCTTC; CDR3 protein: CASGGGNKDEQFF
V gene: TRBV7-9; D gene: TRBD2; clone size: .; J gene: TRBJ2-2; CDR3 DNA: TGTGCCAGCGTCCTCGCGGGACTAGCGGGCACCGGGGAGCTGTTTTTT; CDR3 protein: CASVLAGLAGTGELFF
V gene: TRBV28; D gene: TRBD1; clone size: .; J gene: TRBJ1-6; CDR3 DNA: TGTGCCAGCAGTTTATGGCGACAGGGGGCCGGCTATAATTCACCCCTCCACTTT; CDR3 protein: CASSLWRQGAGYNSPLHF
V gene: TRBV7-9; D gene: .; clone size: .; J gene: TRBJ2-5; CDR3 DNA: TGTGCCAGCAGCTGGGGCTTAGGGTCGGAGACCCAGTACTTC; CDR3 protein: CASSWGLGSETQYF
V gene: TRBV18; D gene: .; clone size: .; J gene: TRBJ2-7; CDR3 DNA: TGTGCCAGCTCATCCTCGGACTCCGAGCAGTACTTC; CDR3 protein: CASSSSDSEQYF
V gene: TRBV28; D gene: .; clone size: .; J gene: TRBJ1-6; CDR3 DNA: TGTGCCAGCCGGACAGCCGATAATTCACCCCTCCACTTT; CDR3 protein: CASRTADNSPLHF
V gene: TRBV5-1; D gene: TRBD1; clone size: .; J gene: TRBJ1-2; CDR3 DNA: TGCGCCAGCAGCTTGGATCCAGGGGGTAACTATGGCTACACCTTC; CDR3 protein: CASSLDPGGNYGYTF
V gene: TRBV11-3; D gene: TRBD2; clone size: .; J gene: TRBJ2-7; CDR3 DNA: TGTGCCAGCAGCTTAGGCACTAGCGGGAGCTACGAGCAGTACTTC; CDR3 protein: CASSLGTSGSYEQYF
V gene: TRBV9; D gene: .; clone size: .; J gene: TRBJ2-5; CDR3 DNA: TGTGCCAGCAGCGTCGGGGGAGAGACCCAGTACTTC; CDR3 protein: CASSVGGETQYF
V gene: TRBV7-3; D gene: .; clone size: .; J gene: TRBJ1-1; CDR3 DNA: TGTGCCAGCAGACGACAGCCGAACACTGAAGCTTTCTTT; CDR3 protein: CASRRQPNTEAFF
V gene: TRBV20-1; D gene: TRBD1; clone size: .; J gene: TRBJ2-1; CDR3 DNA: TGCAGTGCTAGTTGGGGGACAGGGATTTCAAATGAGCAGTTCTTC; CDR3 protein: CSASWGTGISNEQFF
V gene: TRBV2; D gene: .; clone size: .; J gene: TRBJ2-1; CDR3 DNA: TGTGCCAGCAGTGAAGCGGGCCTCTCCTACAATGAGCAGTTCTTC; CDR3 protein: CASSEAGLSYNEQFF
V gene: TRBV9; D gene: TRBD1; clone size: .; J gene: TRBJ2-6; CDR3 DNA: TGTGCCAGCAGTTTACGGGACAGAGCCAACGTCCTGACTTTC; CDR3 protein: CASSLRDRANVLTF
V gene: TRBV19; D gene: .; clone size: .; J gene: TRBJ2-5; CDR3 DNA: TGTGCCAGTAGTATTGGAGGGGTGAGGCTGGAGACCCAGTACTTC; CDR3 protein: CASSIGGVRLETQYF
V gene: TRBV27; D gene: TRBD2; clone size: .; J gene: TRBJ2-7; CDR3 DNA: TGTGCCAGCAGTTTCTCGAGACTAGCGGGAGAATACGAGCAGTACTTC; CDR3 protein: CASSFSRLAGEYEQYF